This T cell receptor (beta chain) was observed in a study of cytomegalovirus exposure and HLA in healthy donors (dated by TCRdb to the late 2010s). With respect to the entire study: An earlier analysis of 587 of the donors reported approximately 270 Gb of sequence data and 120 million or so unique TCR beta sequences from about 180 million T cells. An early release that covered fewer than 750 HLA-typed donors contained about 290 gigabases of sequencing data and tens of millions of unique TCR sequences. Of the roughly 400 genotyped donors, over 70% fell in the genetic ancestry cluster associated with self-reported Caucasian donors. The study aimed to test whether cataloging public T cell receptors could reveal signatures of past pathogen exposure. The study profiled the T cell repertoires of hundreds of subjects by immunosequencing and related them to cytomegalovirus serostatus. In addition to the first cohort of 666 subjects, a separate validation cohort of about 120 different subjects was used. To predict cytomegalovirus infection status, the study brought together high-throughput TCR immunosequencing, statistical association of individual TCRs with disease status, and machine learning. A later analysis re-analyzed previously published TCR beta repertoires from 500 to 700 donors and added high-resolution HLA genotyping to study TCR occurrence patterns. Rather than using new phenotypic data, the later analysis identified candidate immune exposures from TCR beta sequences and from how often those sequences occurred across donors. An earlier analysis of several hundred of the donors applied high-throughput TCR beta sequencing to assess whether each TCR beta V gene segment acted as functional or pseudogenic. Donor age, sex, ethnicity and CMV serostatus were collected together with the repertoire data. A later genetic analysis used genome-wide SNP genotypes for about 55% of the 666 donors, treating that subset as a discovery cohort. Every repertoire in the discovery cohort had been generated on one and the same sequencing platform. HLA typing included class I and class II loci at four-digit resolution. The number of typed donors differed by locus: 629-630 for A, B, C, DRB1 and DQB1; about 520 for DQA1; 606 for DPA1; and around 490 for DPB1. Several DR-DQ haplotypes were handled as single units for association and clustering because linkage in the cohort was strong. Among around 400 genotyped donors of the cohort, an average of approximately 240,000 unique TCR beta nucleotide sequences was sequenced per donor, of which 15% to 20% were non-productive. Broad study findings and their caveats: Because counts were too low, around 18 rarely observed V segments, including chromosome 9 orphons, were left out of the earlier analysis of about 500 of the donors. Specific HLA alleles were associated with 15,000 to 20,000 TCR beta sequences at a false discovery rate of 0.05 in a later analysis. The classifier was reported to diagnose cytomegalovirus status with high specificity and sensitivity in both the original and validation cohorts. Most CMV-associated TCR beta chains appeared to be HLA-restricted in a later analysis, and the HLA associations seemed to be driven largely by CMV exposure. Because HLA typing was missing for some donors at each locus, association tests included only the typed subset. Assigning TCR associations to individual alleles was difficult when HLA alleles, especially DR and DQ, strongly co-occurred. A cluster of highly shared sequence variants was judged likely to be a technical artifact of the sequencing pipeline. In a later analysis, HLA-associated TCR beta chains showed more clonal expansion and lower generation probabilities than non-associated chains that were equally common. In a later genetic analysis, fewer N-insertions in productive TCRs were reported among donors in an Asian-associated ancestry cluster than the approximately 670-donor mean. Roughly uniform sequencing depth across donors was assumed in presence/absence analyses, although this assumption may not hold. For the cohort, immune exposure information was limited to CMV serostatus. A further reported finding was that TCR beta sequences accurately predicted the HLA-A and HLA-B alleles for most subjects in the first cohort. An association between a missense DCLRE1C variant and V-gene and J-gene trimming of TCR beta chains was found in a later genetic analysis and replicated in an independent cohort. Correlated functional status among segregating V segments might reflect linkage disequilibrium, but an unknown experimental factor could not be ruled out. A later analysis reported that several top co-occurrence clusters appeared linked to parvovirus B19, influenza, CMV and Epstein-Barr virus. In a later analysis, the rate of TCR association differed among HLA loci, with DRB1 alleles having the most associated TCRs and HLA-C alleles having the fewest. Across donors, most TCR sequences were observed very rarely, whereas some public TCRs were present in many individuals. In the study, roughly 160 TCR beta chains were listed as associated with cytomegalovirus. The authors suggested that the approach could potentially be generalized to other disease states and immunological phenotypes. A few of the identified cytomegalovirus-associated TCR beta chains were confirmed in vitro to be specific for cytomegalovirus antigens. In an earlier analysis of 587 of the donors, most TCR beta V segments appeared in productive rearrangements about 90% or about 30% of the time, broadly matching IMGT annotations. Only TCR beta chains were sequenced in this cohort, and the absence of alpha or paired-chain data limited detectable features.

In total, around 600 healthy bone marrow donors made up the cohort. At the time of sampling, every cohort member was nominally healthy, though immune exposures that went unrecorded were likely present. The donor tested CMV seronegative, placing the donor among the 350 or so seronegative members of the cohort. Every donor gave a peripheral blood sample, and the peripheral blood mononuclear cells from that sample were used for TCR beta sequencing. The Qiagen DNeasy Blood Extraction Kit was used to extract genomic DNA from the blood cell samples. In the case of this clone: Its antigen target is currently unknown. Base qualities are not at hand, and no much larger clone is one base apart.

Receptors were amplified or captured by the immunoSEQ multiplex PCR assay. The multiplex PCR relied on a mix of 60 forward primers for TCR Vbeta segments and 13 reverse primers for TCR Jbeta segments. A multiplex PCR assay on genomic DNA amplified the CDR3 region of rearranged TCR beta genes. Amplified TCR beta libraries were sequenced as 87-base-pair reads on the Illumina HiSeq System. Concerning the study's data processing: In a later analysis, some 80 million unique TCR beta chains were counted across the 690 or so repertoires, and roughly 11 million of these chains were shared by at least two donors. Raw reads were error-corrected and collapsed into unique sequences by a nearest-neighbor algorithm in which closely related sequences were merged to remove PCR and sequencing errors. CDR3 sequences were aligned to IMGT reference sequences to assign V, D and J gene segments. For a sequence to be retained, a match of at least six nucleotides was required to both a V gene segment and a J gene segment. A rearrangement was called productive if the CDR3 had no stop codons and remained in frame with V and J, and every other rearrangement was called non-productive. CDR3 was defined by IMGT convention, running from the second conserved V-encoded cysteine to the conserved J-encoded phenylalanine. The earlier analysis of approximately 590 of the donors excluded any sequence lacking an unambiguous match to a single V gene segment. An earlier analysis of over 450 of the donors classified V segments as functional when productive rearrangements were above 56.7% and as segregating when the standard deviation between donors was above 5%. A statistical classification framework was developed to diagnose cytomegalovirus status using the catalog of TCR beta chain sequences. In a later analysis, V and J genes were assigned by comparing TCR nucleotide sequences against IMGT/GENE-DB human TR gene sequences. A later analysis assigned CDR3 sequences and most-parsimonious VDJ recombination scenarios with the TCRdist pipeline. In a later analysis, every TCR beta chain was defined by the combination of its CDR3 amino acid sequence and its V-gene family, and reads without a unique V-gene family were dropped. A later analysis removed roughly 590 highly shared, low-generation-probability nucleotide sequences to deal with suspected cross-contamination and a sequencing artifact. In a later analysis, a clonal expansion index was calculated for each public chain from normalized within-repertoire ranks of inferred template counts. A later analysis computed generation probabilities with a VDJ recombination model fitted to out-of-frame rearrangements, and checked the results against IGoR. A later analysis scored TCR-TCR, TCR-HLA and TCR-CMV co-occurrence with hypergeometric tests, applying a repertoire-size bias correction to TCR pairs. To estimate false discovery rates, a later analysis permuted the HLA or CMV assignments 20 times. In a later analysis, co-occurring TCRs were grouped using DBSCAN, and TCRdist sequence similarity was added for clustering within HLA-allele-positive subsets. For co-occurrence clustering, repertoires with fewer than 30,000 or more than 120,000 public chains were excluded, along with about five repertoires with anomalous nucleotide sharing. TCRdb's version of the immuneACCESS table is confined to in-frame rearrangements and falls short of the full clone set. An unresolved V gene accounts for under half of the shortfall where checked; the remainder is of unknown origin. The DNA was the basis for D and trimming; V, J and clone size are from that table. The sample has about 150,000 clones on record, around 80% of them singletons. The ten largest make up 14% of the sample.

The sample taken for sequencing was PBMCs. The TCR comes from a woman aged 40 to 50 in good health and CMV-seronegative.

For the CDR3, the sequence is CASSLGGQDYQPQHF. The DNA is as follows: TGTGCCAGCAGCTTGGGGGGGCAGGACTATCAGCCCCAGCATTTT. The rearranged segments are TRBV5-5 and TRBJ1-5; TRBD1 is perhaps the D gene, given 6 matching bases. The germline V gene (reference sequence) supplies CDR1 SGHKS and CDR2 YYEKEE. CDR3 length: 15 amino acids, cysteine to phenylalanine. Only the CDR3 portion is preserved as DNA: 45 bases, with reading frame beginning at the first base. The V and J ends are trimmed by 0 bases and 5 bases, leaving 12 bases between them.